These T cell receptor beta chains were read from a single sample in a study of T cell changes during pregnancy in multiple sclerosis. Generated by immunoSEQ multiplex PCR, the TCRdb table keeps only in-frame clones and is missing some. This repertoire shows 55,000 to 65,000 clones, about 93% found once; its top ten account for 2.6%. Specimen: CD8+ T cells from peripheral blood mononuclear cells, collected in the third trimester of pregnancy. The receptor set was obtained from a female donor with multiple sclerosis, enrolled in a pregnancy study. Both conserved end residues are part of each CDR3. D genes are given only for firm matches.

j_gene: TRBJ2-7; len: 15; d_gene: NA; v_gene: TRBV4-1; CDR3nt: TGCGCCAGCAGCCCTCCCGCTAGAAGCTTCTACGAGCAGTACTTC; CDR3aa: CASSPPARSFYEQYF
j_gene: TRBJ2-2; len: 15; d_gene: NA; v_gene: TRBV9; CDR3nt: TGTGCCAGCAGCACCGCCGGCGGGTCGGGCAGGGAGCTGTTTTTT; CDR3aa: CASSTAGGSGRELFF
j_gene: TRBJ2-2; len: 15; d_gene: NA; v_gene: TRBV4-1; CDR3nt: TGCGCCAGCAGCCAAGAAGGGCAGGGGACCGGGGAGCTGTTTTTT; CDR3aa: CASSQEGQGTGELFF
j_gene: TRBJ2-1; len: 14; d_gene: NA; v_gene: TRBV19; CDR3nt: TGTGCCAGTAGTATTATCCAGGGAATCAATGAGCAGTTCTTC; CDR3aa: CASSIIQGINEQFF
j_gene: TRBJ2-7; len: 15; d_gene: TRBD1; v_gene: TRBV7-2; CDR3nt: TGTGCCAGCAGCTTCGCCCGGGACAGGGGCCACGAGCAGTACTTC; CDR3aa: CASSFARDRGHEQYF
j_gene: TRBJ2-3; len: 15; d_gene: NA; v_gene: TRBV7-2; CDR3nt: TGTGCCAGCAGCACCCCCGGGGAGTTCCCAGATACGCAGTATTTT; CDR3aa: CASSTPGEFPDTQYF
j_gene: TRBJ2-7; len: 14; d_gene: TRBD2; v_gene: TRBV19; CDR3nt: TGTGCCAGTAGTCTAGCGGGAGGACCCTACGAGCAGTACTTC; CDR3aa: CASSLAGGPYEQYF
j_gene: TRBJ2-1; len: 15; d_gene: NA; v_gene: TRBV28; CDR3nt: TGTGCCAGCAGTCCAGGGGATCCATCCTACAATGAGCAGTTCTTC; CDR3aa: CASSPGDPSYNEQFF
j_gene: TRBJ2-7; len: 14; d_gene: TRBD1; v_gene: TRBV28; CDR3nt: TGTGCCAGCAGCGCCGGGACAGGGTTGAGGGAGCAGTACTTC; CDR3aa: CASSAGTGLREQYF
j_gene: TRBJ1-2; len: 19; d_gene: NA; v_gene: TRBV13; CDR3nt: TGTGCCAGCAGCTTAGGCCAGAGGGGGTACAGGGAGAGAGACTATGGCTACACCTTC; CDR3aa: CASSLGQRGYRERDYGYTF
j_gene: TRBJ2-7; len: 15; d_gene: NA; v_gene: TRBV4-1; CDR3nt: TGCGCCAGCAGCCCATATGGTGGGGGAGGCGGCGAGCAGTACTTC; CDR3aa: CASSPYGGGGGEQYF
j_gene: TRBJ1-2; len: 12; d_gene: NA; v_gene: TRBV9; CDR3nt: TGTGCCAGCAGCGGCGAGGGAGCGGGCTACACCTTC; CDR3aa: CASSGEGAGYTF
j_gene: TRBJ2-2; len: 16; d_gene: TRBD1; v_gene: TRBV27; CDR3nt: TGTGCCAGCAGTCCACAGCCCCCAGGGGGCACCGGGGAGCTGTTTTTT; CDR3aa: CASSPQPPGGTGELFF